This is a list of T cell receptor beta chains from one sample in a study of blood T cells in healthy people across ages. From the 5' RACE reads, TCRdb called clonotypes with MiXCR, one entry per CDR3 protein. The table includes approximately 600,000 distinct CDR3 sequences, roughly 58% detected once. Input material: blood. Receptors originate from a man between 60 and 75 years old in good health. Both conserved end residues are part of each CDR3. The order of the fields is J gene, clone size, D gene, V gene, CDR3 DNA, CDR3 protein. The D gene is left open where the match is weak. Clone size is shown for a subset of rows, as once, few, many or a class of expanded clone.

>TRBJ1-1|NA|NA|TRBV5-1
TGCGCCAGCAGCTTGGTTTTGGACCCCACTGAAGCTTTCTTT
CASSLVLDPTEAFF
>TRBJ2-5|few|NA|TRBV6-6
TGTGCCAGCAGTCCCCGCCTGGGCGGTGGAGAGACCCAGTACTTC
CASSPRLGGGETQYF
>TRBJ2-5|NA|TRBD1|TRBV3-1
TGTGCCAGCAGCCCACACGGGGGACAGGTTCGGTACTTC
CASSPHGGQVRYF
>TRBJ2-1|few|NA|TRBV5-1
TGCGCCAGCAGCTCGATTGGGTACAATGAGCAGTTCTTC
CASSSIGYNEQFF
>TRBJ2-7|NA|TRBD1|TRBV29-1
TGCAGCGTTGAAGTAGGGGACAGGGGGCTCTACGAGCAGTACTTC
CSVEVGDRGLYEQYF
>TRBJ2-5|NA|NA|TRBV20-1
TGCAGCGCTAGAATACAGGCTCAAGAGACCCAGTACTTC
CSARIQAQETQYF
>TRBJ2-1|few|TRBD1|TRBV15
TGTGCCACCAGCAGAGATAAAAGGGGGCCCTACAATGAGCAGTTCTTC
CATSRDKRGPYNEQFF
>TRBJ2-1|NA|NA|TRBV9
TGTGCCAGCAGCCGTAGAGCCGACGGCGGATGGGGTGAGCAGTTCTTC
CASSRRADGGWGEQFF
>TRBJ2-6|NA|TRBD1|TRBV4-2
TGTGCCAGCAGCCCTTCGACAGGGGCCCCGACTGGGGCCAACGTCCTGACTTTC
CASSPSTGAPTGANVLTF
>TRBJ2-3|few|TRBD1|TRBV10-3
TGTGCCATCAGTGTTACAGGGGCGCCAGATACGCAGTATTTT
CAISVTGAPDTQYF
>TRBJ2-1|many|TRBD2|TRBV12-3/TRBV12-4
TGTGCCAGCAGTTTGAGGCTAGCGGAGTACAATGAGCAGTTCTTC
CASSLRLAEYNEQFF
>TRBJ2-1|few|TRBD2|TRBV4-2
TGTGCCAGCAGCCAAGATACCCCAGCGGGGGGCCATGAGCAGTTCTTC
CASSQDTPAGGHEQFF
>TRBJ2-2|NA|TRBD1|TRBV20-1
TGCAGTGCTAGGGACAGGGGCACCGGGGAGCTGTTTTTT
CSARDRGTGELFF
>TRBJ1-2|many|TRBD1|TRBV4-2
TGTGCCAGCAGCCAAGATCGCCGGGACAGGGATTATGGCTACACCTTC
CASSQDRRDRDYGYTF
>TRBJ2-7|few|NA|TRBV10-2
TGCGCCAGCAGTGAGTTGGCAGTGGGGGCCTACGAGCAGTACTTC
CASSELAVGAYEQYF
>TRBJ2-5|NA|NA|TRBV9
TGTGCCAGCAGTTGGGCAGACCAAGAGACCCAGTACTTC
CASSWADQETQYF
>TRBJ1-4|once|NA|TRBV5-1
TGCGCCAGCAGCGTTACAGGAACAGCTAATGAAAAACTGTTTTTT
CASSVTGTANEKLFF
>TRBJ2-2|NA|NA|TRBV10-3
TGTGCCATCAGAGCCGGGCCGAACACCGGGGAGCTGTTTTTT
CAIRAGPNTGELFF
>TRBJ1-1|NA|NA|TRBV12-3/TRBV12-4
TGTGCCAGCAGTCGGGACGGGCGGGTTGAAGCTTTCTTT
CASSRDGRVEAFF
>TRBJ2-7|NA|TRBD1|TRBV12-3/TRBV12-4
TGTGCCAGCAGTCGGACAGGGGCCCGCTACGAGCAGTACTTC
CASSRTGARYEQYF
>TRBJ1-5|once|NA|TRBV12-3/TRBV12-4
TGTGCCAGCAGTTTAGGACCTGATGGGCCCCAGCATTTT
CASSLGPDGPQHF
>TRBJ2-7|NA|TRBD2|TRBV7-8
TGTGCCAGCAGCCCGACGCTCGGAGCGGGGGGGCTTGGCGAGCAGTACTTC
CASSPTLGAGGLGEQYF
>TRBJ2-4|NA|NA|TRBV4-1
TGCGCCAGCAGCCAAGGTTGGGGCCCCACAAACATTCAGTACTTC
CASSQGWGPTNIQYF
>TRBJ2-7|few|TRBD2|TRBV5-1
TGCGCCAGCAGCAAAGCGGGGACCTCCTACGAGCAGTACTTC
CASSKAGTSYEQYF
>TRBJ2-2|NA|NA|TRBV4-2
TGTGCCAGCAGCCAGGACTCTGGAGAGGGCGGGGAGCTGTTTTTT
CASSQDSGEGGELFF
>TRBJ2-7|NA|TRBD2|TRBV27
TGTGCCAGCAGTTCCGCGGGGGGCCCATCCTACGAGCAGTACTTC
CASSSAGGPSYEQYF
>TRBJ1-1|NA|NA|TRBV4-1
TGCGCCAGCAGCCGCCTGCTAAGGACTCGAGGGGACACTGAAGCTTTCTTT
CASSRLLRTRGDTEAFF
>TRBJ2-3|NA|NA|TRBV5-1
TGCGCCAGCAGCTTGATGTCAGGGAGTATTGATACGCAGTATTTT
CASSLMSGSIDTQYF
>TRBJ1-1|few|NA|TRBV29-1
TGCAGCGTTGAAGACACCCTACCGAACACTGAAGCTTTCTTT
CSVEDTLPNTEAFF
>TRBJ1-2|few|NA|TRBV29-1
TGCAGCGTTGAGCCCCCTGAGGGGGGGGGTCTCTATGGCTACACCTTC
CSVEPPEGGGLYGYTF
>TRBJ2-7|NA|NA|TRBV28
TGTGCCAGCAGTCCCTGGGGGAGCGACGAGCAGTACTTC
CASSPWGSDEQYF
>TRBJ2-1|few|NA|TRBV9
TGTGCCAGCAGCCCCGGAGGGGTGACCTACAATGAGCAGTTCTTC
CASSPGGVTYNEQFF
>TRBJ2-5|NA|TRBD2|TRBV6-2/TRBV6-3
TGTGCCAGCAAACCGAGCCCGGGGGGGACCCAGTACTTC
CASKPSPGGTQYF